One and the same sample provided the 21 T cell receptor beta chains below, sequenced in a study of T cell responses to AZD1222 COVID-19 vaccine. Sequencing used immunoSEQ multiplex PCR; TCRdb keeps in-frame clones, though not all of them. Of tens of thousands of clones listed, 91% are singletons. The material was peripheral blood, obtained 28 days after the second AZD1222 dose. The receptors derive from an adult who received the AZD1222 COVID-19 vaccine.

The CDR3 DNA reads as TGCGCCAGCAGCTTGGATCAGGGACGTTCGTTCTTC. This encodes CASSLDQGRSFF. The chain has TRBV5-1 and TRBJ2-1; perhaps D is TRBD1 or TRBD2 (5 bases each). The CDR3 runs 12 residues. CDR1 and CDR2 (germline): SGHRS, YFSETQ. Trimming removed 0 bases at V and 15 bases at J, with 13 bases between.

The V and J genes are TRBV6-6 and TRBJ1-2, with 8 bases identical to TRBD1. The CDR3 runs 14 residues. Germline-derived CDR1 and CDR2 are MNHNY and SVGAGI (reference sequence). The V gene end was trimmed by 7 bases and the J gene end by 7 bases; junction bases not matched to a gene: 11. The CDR3: CASTQDRVEGGYTF. The CDR3 coding sequence is TGTGCCAGCACTCAGGACAGGGTAGAAGGTGGCTACACCTTC.

The chain recombines TRBV25-1 with TRBJ2-7; D possibly uses TRBD1 or TRBD2 (5 bases each). The germline V gene has CDR1 MGHDK and CDR2 SYGVNS. This CDR3 spans 14 amino acids. V lost 1 base and J 4 bases, leaving 11 bases between the germline ends. CDR3 DNA sequence: TGTGCCAGCAGTGAATCGGGGCCTGTATACGAGCAGTACTTC. Translating gives CASSESGPVYEQYF.

The rearrangement uses TRBV27 and TRBJ1-2; no clear D gene. This CDR3 comprises 13 residues. The V gene lost 6 bases and the J gene lost 8 bases, with 16 bases spanning the gap. The germline V gene has CDR1 MNHEY and CDR2 SMNVEV (reference sequence). The CDR3 sequence is CASSFAVSTGYTF. The CDR3 coding sequence is TGTGCCAGCAGCTTCGCAGTATCGACAGGCTACACCTTC.

This chain connects TRBV7-2 to TRBJ1-4, with a weak D call TRBD1 (5 bases). The CDR3 spans 14 residues. The V gene lost 5 bases and the J gene lost 7 bases, with 14 bases spanning the gap. Germline CDR1 is SGHTA and CDR2 is FQGNSA. CDR3 nucleotide sequence: TGTGCCAGCAGCCCAGGGAATGGGTTTGAAAAACTGTTTTTT. Residues: CASSPGNGFEKLFF.

The chain has TRBV5-4 and TRBJ2-3; 8 bases match TRBD2. The V and J ends lost 4 bases and 0 bases, in that order; junction bases with no gene match: 4. The CDR3 loop spans 15 amino acids. Germline lookup yields CDR1 SGHNT and CDR2 YYREEE (reference sequence). The CDR3 nucleotides are TGTGCCAGCAGCCGGGGGGGTTCTAGCACAGATACGCAGTATTTT. Its translation: CASSRGGSSTDTQYF. The full variable domain, with the rest looked up from reference TRBV5-4 and TRBJ2-3, is ETGVTQSPTHLIKTRGQQVTLRCSSQSGHNTVSWYQQALGQGPQFIFQYYREEENGRGNFPPRFSGLQFPNYSSELNVNALELDDSALYLCASSRGGSSTDTQYFGPGTRLTVL.

The chain couples TRBV12-3 or TRBV12-4 to TRBJ2-2; D may be TRBD2 (5 bases). V lost 8 bases to trimming and J lost 5 bases, with 12 bases between them. The CDR3 runs 13 residues. CDR3 sequence: CASSPRRTGELFF. The CDR3 DNA reads TGTGCCAGCTCCCCAAGGAGGACCGGGGAGCTGTTTTTT.

The V and J genes are TRBV7-2 and TRBJ2-5; D unresolved. Trimming left V 1 base short and J 1 base short, with 10 bases between. CDR1 SGHTA and CDR2 FQGNSA come from the germline V gene. The CDR3 contains 15 residues. The DNA of the CDR3 is TGTGCCAGCAGCTTAGGTTTACAGTCCCAAGAGACCCAGTACTTC. Translation gives CASSLGLQSQETQYF.

The DNA of the CDR3 is TGTGCCAGCAGCTTGGCCCGGGGTAAATCCTACGAGCAGTACTTC. Translating it yields CASSLARGKSYEQYF. The rearrangement links TRBV5-5 to TRBJ2-7, with D perhaps TRBD2 (5 bases). CDR3 length: 15 residues. Germline V gene data show CDR1 as SGHKS and CDR2 as YYEKEE (reference sequence). Trimming removed 0 bases from V and 1 base from J, with 11 bases in between.

The rearrangement uses TRBV6-5 and TRBJ2-2; D is uncertain. CDR1 is MNHEY and CDR2 is SVGAGI in the germline V gene. V shed 0 bases and J shed 7 bases, with 9 bases lying between them. The CDR3 is 14 amino acids. The DNA for the CDR3 is TGTGCCAGCAGTTACTCGAAATTTAGCGGGGAGCTGTTTTTT. Amino acid sequence: CASSYSKFSGELFF.

This chain connects TRBV5-6 to TRBJ1-5, with D maybe TRBD1 (5 bases). CDR1 is SGHDT, CDR2 YYEEEE, per germline. CDR3 length: 16 amino acids. Trimming left V 4 bases short and J 3 bases short, with 17 bases between. The CDR3 sequence is CASSATWQGYNQPQHF. The CDR3 DNA is TGTGCCAGCAGCGCGACGTGGCAGGGCTACAATCAGCCCCAGCATTTT.

The chain couples TRBV5-4 to TRBJ2-7; D remains ambiguous. Germline lookup yields CDR1 SGHNT and CDR2 YYREEE (reference sequence). The V end lost 0 bases, the J end lost 3 bases, and 10 bases lay between the germline ends. The CDR3 spans 14 residues. The CDR3 bases are TGTGCCAGCAGCTTGGCCCCGGCAGACTACGAGCAGTACTTC. The encoded protein is CASSLAPADYEQYF. Based on the CDR3 plus reference TRBV5-4 and TRBJ2-7, the full variable domain is ETGVTQSPTHLIKTRGQQVTLRCSSQSGHNTVSWYQQALGQGPQFIFQYYREEENGRGNFPPRFSGLQFPNYSSELNVNALELDDSALYLCASSLAPADYEQYFGPGTRLTVT.

The V and J genes are TRBV15 and TRBJ1-1; a weak D match, TRBD1 (5 bases). The CDR3 has 11 residues. Per the germline V gene, CDR1 is LNHNV and CDR2 is YYDKDF (reference sequence). Trimming stripped 1 base from V and 10 bases from J, with 7 bases between. The chain's CDR3 is CATSRGGVAFF. The CDR3 DNA is TGTGCCACCAGCAGAGGAGGGGTAGCTTTCTTT.

This chain uses TRBV5-1 with TRBJ1-6; possible D gene TRBD1, 6 bases. Germline V CDR1 and CDR2: SGHRS, YFSETQ. This CDR3 contains 18 residues. V was shortened by 5 bases and J by 0 bases, with 18 bases between the two germline ends. In DNA, the CDR3 is TGCGCCAGCAGTCCCCAGGGGCCCCGGAGCTCCTATAATTCACCCCTCCACTTT. Its translation is CASSPQGPRSSYNSPLHF.

The V gene is TRBV7-6, the J gene TRBJ2-3; 7 bases fit TRBD2. This CDR3 is built from 15 residues. The germline gives CDR1 SGHVS, CDR2 FNYEAQ. Germline trimming cut 5 bases from V and 6 bases from J; bases unmatched to any gene: 11. CDR3 DNA sequence: TGTGCCAGCAGCCTTAGGCGGGAGAGGATGGATACGCAGTATTTT. Residues: CASSLRRERMDTQYF. Full variable domain (rest looked up from reference TRBV7-6 and TRBJ2-3): GAGVSQSPRYKVTKRGQDVALRCDPISGHVSLYWYRQALGQGPEFLTYFNYEAQQDKSGLPNDRFSAERPEGSISTLTIQRTEQRDSAMYRCASSLRRERMDTQYFGPGTRLTVL.

The chain links TRBV5-5 to TRBJ2-7; D may be TRBD2 (5 bases). The germline V and J ends were trimmed by 1 base and 0 bases, with 8 bases remaining between them. Germline values: CDR1 SGHKS, CDR2 YYEKEE (reference sequence). This CDR3 region has 14 residues. CDR3 sequence reads: CASSLSGSSYEQYF. The CDR3, as DNA: TGTGCCAGCAGCTTGAGCGGCAGCTCCTACGAGCAGTACTTC.

CDR3 DNA: TGTGCCAGCAGGTCGCTCCCTCCGGGACCCCTCAATGATGAGCAGTTCTTC. This gives the protein CASRSLPPGPLNDEQFF. The J gene is TRBJ2-1, the V gene TRBV28, with D perhaps being TRBD1 or TRBD2 (5 bases each). CDR1 is MDHEN and CDR2 is SYDVKM in the germline V gene. Trimming shortened V by 6 bases and J by 8 bases, and 26 bases separated the two germline ends. The CDR3 sequence is 17 residues long.

J is TRBJ2-7 and V is TRBV10-3; 9 positions match TRBD1. Germline V gene lookup returns CDR1 ENHRY and CDR2 SYGVKD. The CDR3 spans 16 residues. Trimming at V came to 3 bases and at J to 0 bases, leaving 6 bases not matched to a gene. CDR3 sequence reads: CAISDSDRGGSYEQYF. Here the CDR3 DNA reads TGTGCCATCAGTGATTCGGACAGGGGCGGCTCCTACGAGCAGTACTTC.

The chain's CDR3 is CASTPFGQNSGNTIYF. The CDR3 bases are TGTGCCAGCACCCCATTCGGACAGAACTCTGGAAACACCATATATTTT. V gene TRBV7-2 combines with J gene TRBJ1-3, with D possibly TRBD1 on 6 matching bases. The CDR3 is 16 amino acids. V lost 7 bases and J lost 0, with 16 bases in between. Germline V gives CDR1 SGHTA, CDR2 FQGNSA.

The V and J genes are TRBV2 and TRBJ2-1, with no clear D. The germline V gene encodes CDR1 SNHLY and CDR2 FYNNEI. This CDR3 has 14 amino acids. V dropped 3 bases and J dropped 6 bases, with 12 bases sitting between them. CDR3 protein: CASSDLTTVNEQFF. CDR3 sequence (DNA): TGTGCCAGCAGTGACCTAACAACTGTCAATGAGCAGTTCTTC.

V and J are TRBV6-5 and TRBJ1-2; perhaps TRBD1 as D (6 bases). Germline loops: CDR1 MNHEY, CDR2 SVGAGI. V was clipped by 6 bases and J by 3 bases, with 14 bases between them. The CDR3 loop spans 14 amino acids. The CDR3 reads CASRAGTTHYGYTF. The CDR3 DNA follows: TGTGCCAGCAGGGCCGGGACAACCCACTATGGCTACACCTTC.